This TCR beta chain was retrieved from a study of blood T cell repertoires in COVID-19. This table comes from immunoSEQ multiplex PCR, and its TCRdb copy is limited to in-frame clones, with some not included. This sample carries some 450,000 clones, approximately 90% of them seen once, and the ten largest clones take 0.65% to 1%. From germline, CDR1 is GTSNPN and CDR2 SVGIG (reference sequence). CDR3 length: 15 residues. The junction had 9 bases not matched to a gene; V was cut back by 3 bases and J by 7 bases. The chain has TRBV30 and TRBJ2-2, with TRBD1 matching 9 bases. This receptor was identified in a young man with COVID-19, enrolled during active disease. The specimen sequenced was peripheral blood. CDR3 nucleotide sequence: TGTGCCTGGAGGTCCGGGACAGGGAGAGGCGGGGAGCTGTTTTTT. As protein: CAWRSGTGRGGELFF.